This is a list of T cell receptor beta chains from one sample in a study of cytomegalovirus exposure and HLA in healthy donors. Libraries were prepared by immunoSEQ multiplex PCR; TCRdb keeps only in-frame clonotypes and omits some of them. In the table there are about 94,000 clones, around four fifths of which are singletons. The sequencing input was PBMCs. The origin of the receptors is a man in his forties in good health and CMV-seropositive. CDR3s include the opening cysteine and the closing phenylalanine or tryptophan. D genes are given only for firm matches. The listing skips clone size in some rows; elsewhere it reads once, few, many or a size class.

v_gene	j_gene	abundance	d_gene	CDR3aa	CDR3nt
TRBV7-2	TRBJ2-7	once	TRBD1	CASSLANRGSDEQYF	TGTGCCAGCAGCTTAGCCAACAGGGGTTCCGACGAGCAGTACTTC
TRBV9	TRBJ1-2	NA	TRBD1	CASSARTGGAVGYTF	TGTGCCAGCAGCGCCCGGACAGGGGGCGCGGTTGGCTACACCTTC
TRBV5-1	TRBJ1-4	NA	TRBD1	CASSIGTGLEKLFF	TGCGCCAGCAGCATAGGGACAGGGCTTGAAAAACTGTTTTTT
TRBV19	TRBJ1-1	NA	TRBD1	CASSSRDRVVNTEAFF	TGTGCCAGTAGTTCCCGGGACAGAGTAGTGAACACTGAAGCTTTCTTT
TRBV5-1	TRBJ1-1	few	NA	CASSLDTRGAFF	TGCGCCAGCAGCTTGGATACACGAGGAGCTTTCTTT
TRBV10-3	TRBJ1-1	NA	NA	CAIRASTGGTAEAFF	TGTGCCATCAGGGCCAGCACGGGGGGGACGGCTGAAGCTTTCTTT
TRBV11-3	TRBJ2-3	NA	NA	CASSLRSTDTQYF	TGTGCCAGCAGCTTGAGGAGCACAGATACGCAGTATTTT
TRBV11-2	TRBJ2-7	few	TRBD2	CASSSYRAGEYEQYF	TGTGCCAGCAGCTCATACCGTGCGGGAGAGTACGAGCAGTACTTC
TRBV9	TRBJ2-2	NA	NA	CASSVVEATAGELFF	TGTGCCAGCAGCGTAGTAGAGGCCACTGCCGGGGAGCTGTTTTTT
TRBV6-5	TRBJ1-1	NA	TRBD1	CASSYPGQQNTEAFF	TGTGCCAGCAGCTACCCGGGACAGCAGAACACTGAAGCTTTCTTT
TRBV5-1	TRBJ2-2	NA	TRBD2	CASSLSGANTGELFF	TGCGCCAGCAGCTTGAGCGGGGCGAACACCGGGGAGCTGTTTTTT
TRBV7-7	TRBJ2-2	few	NA	CASSLGGLNTGELFF	TGTGCTAGCAGCTTGGGGGGTTTAAACACCGGGGAGCTGTTTTTT
TRBV28	TRBJ2-7	NA	NA	CASSFGGHSYEQYF	TGTGCCAGCAGTTTTGGAGGGCACTCCTACGAGCAGTACTTC
TRBV9	TRBJ2-5	NA	TRBD2	CASSVLAGDQETQYF	TGTGCCAGCAGCGTACTAGCGGGAGACCAAGAGACCCAGTACTTC
TRBV7-2	TRBJ2-3	few	TRBD1	CASSLVQGAGTDTQYF	TGTGCCAGCAGCTTAGTCCAGGGGGCTGGGACAGATACGCAGTATTTT
TRBV23-1	TRBJ1-4	NA	NA	CASSQVHGGGRREKLFF	TGCGCCAGCAGTCAAGTCCACGGGGGGGGGCGTCGTGAAAAACTGTTTTTT
TRBV2	TRBJ2-1	NA	NA	CASSVVRWNEQFF	TGTGCCAGCAGTGTGGTGAGGTGGAATGAGCAGTTCTTC
TRBV6-4	TRBJ1-6	NA	TRBD1	CASSGDSNSPLHF	TGTGCCAGCAGTGGGGACAGTAATTCACCCCTCCACTTT
TRBV5-1	TRBJ2-5	NA	NA	CASSLFQVQETQYF	TGCGCCAGCAGCTTGTTCCAGGTCCAAGAGACCCAGTACTTC
TRBV28	TRBJ2-7	NA	TRBD2	CASVIAGGIYEQYF	TGTGCCAGCGTTATAGCGGGAGGAATCTACGAGCAGTACTTC
TRBV9	TRBJ2-1	NA	TRBD2	CASSNLAGATRRFF	TGTGCCAGCAGCAACCTAGCGGGGGCCACGAGACGGTTCTTC
TRBV6-5	TRBJ2-5	NA	NA	CASSYWGEETQYF	TGTGCCAGCAGTTACTGGGGGGAAGAGACCCAGTACTTC
TRBV14	TRBJ1-6	NA	NA	CASSQVSGSPLHF	TGTGCCAGCAGCCAAGTTAGTGGTTCACCCCTCCACTTT
TRBV6-5	TRBJ1-3	few	TRBD1	CASSRQGTGNTIYF	TGTGCCAGCAGTCGACAGGGGACTGGAAACACCATATATTTT
TRBV19	TRBJ2-7	NA	TRBD1	CASSAAGGGHEQYF	TGTGCCAGTAGTGCGGCAGGGGGCGGGCACGAGCAGTACTTC
TRBV11-2	TRBJ2-7	NA	NA	CASSEGGDEQYF	TGTGCCAGCAGCGAAGGAGGCGACGAGCAGTACTTC
TRBV2	TRBJ1-2	NA	NA	CASSEGGLYGYTF	TGTGCCAGCAGTGAAGGAGGGCTCTACGGCTACACCTTC